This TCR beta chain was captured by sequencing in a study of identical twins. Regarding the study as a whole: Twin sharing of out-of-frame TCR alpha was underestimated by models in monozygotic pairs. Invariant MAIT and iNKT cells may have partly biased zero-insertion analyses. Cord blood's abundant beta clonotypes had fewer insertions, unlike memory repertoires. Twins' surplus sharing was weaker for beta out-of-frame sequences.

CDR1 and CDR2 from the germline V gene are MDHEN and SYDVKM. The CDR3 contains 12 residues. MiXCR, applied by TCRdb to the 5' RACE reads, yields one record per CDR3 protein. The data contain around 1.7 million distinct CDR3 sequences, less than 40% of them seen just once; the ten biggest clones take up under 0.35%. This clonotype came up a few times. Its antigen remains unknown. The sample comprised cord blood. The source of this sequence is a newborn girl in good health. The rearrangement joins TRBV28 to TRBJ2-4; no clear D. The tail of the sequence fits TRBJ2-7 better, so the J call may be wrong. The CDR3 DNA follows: TGTGCCAGCAGTTCCCGCGTGAACGAGCAGTACTTC. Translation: CASSSRVNEQYF.